This is a list of T cell receptor beta chains from one sample in a study of blood T cell repertoires in COVID-19. TCRdb keeps only in-frame clones here, not all; method: immunoSEQ multiplex PCR. The profile covers 200,000 or so clones, with roughly 86% appearing a single time and roughly 2.5% taken by the ten largest. Sequences were obtained from peripheral blood. These receptors were obtained from a woman aged 55 to 70 with acute or convalescent COVID-19. Both conserved end residues are part of each CDR3. A D gene is named only where the DNA matches it firmly. The size field is filled for only some rows; it gives once, few, many or a size class.

D: NA; size: NA; J: TRBJ1-5; V: TRBV7-7; length: 13; DNA: TGTGCTAGCAGCTTAGACATCGATCAGCCCCAGCATTTT; CDR3: CASSLDIDQPQHF
D: NA; size: few; J: TRBJ2-2; V: TRBV6-2/TRBV6-3; length: 14; DNA: TGTGCCAGCAGCAAAACTAGCAGCACCGGGGAGCTGTTTTTT; CDR3: CASSKTSSTGELFF
D: NA; size: once; J: TRBJ2-2; V: TRBV28; length: 15; DNA: TGTGCCAGCAGTCCCCCCCAGGGGTTGGCCGGGGAGCTGTTTTTT; CDR3: CASSPPQGLAGELFF
D: TRBD1; size: NA; J: TRBJ2-3; V: TRBV7-2; length: 16; DNA: TGTGCCAGCAGCTTAGCGACAGGGGGCGTGGCAGATACGCAGTATTTT; CDR3: CASSLATGGVADTQYF
D: NA; size: NA; J: TRBJ2-3; V: TRBV24-1; length: 14; DNA: TGTGCCACCGTAGCGGACCCTAGCACAGATACGCAGTATTTT; CDR3: CATVADPSTDTQYF
D: NA; size: NA; J: TRBJ1-3; V: TRBV6-5; length: 15; DNA: TGTGCCAGCAGTTACAGTCAGGGCTCTGGAAACACCATATATTTT; CDR3: CASSYSQGSGNTIYF
D: NA; size: NA; J: TRBJ1-6; V: TRBV4-3; length: 16; DNA: TGCGCCAGCAGCCAAGATCGGAGCTCCTATAATTCACCCCTCCACTTT; CDR3: CASSQDRSSYNSPLHF
D: TRBD1; size: NA; J: TRBJ2-1; V: TRBV24-1; length: 15; DNA: TGTGCCACCAGTGATCTCGACAGGGGCAGGGATGAGCAGTTCTTC; CDR3: CATSDLDRGRDEQFF
D: TRBD1; size: once; J: TRBJ2-7; V: TRBV20-1; length: 11; DNA: TGCAGTGCTAACAGGGGGCACGAGCAGTACTTC; CDR3: CSANRGHEQYF
D: NA; size: NA; J: TRBJ1-2; V: TRBV4-1; length: 14; DNA: TGCGCCAGCAGCCTGGCCCAGGGGAACTATGGCTACACCTTC; CDR3: CASSLAQGNYGYTF
D: NA; size: NA; J: TRBJ1-1; V: TRBV6-5; length: 16; DNA: TGTGCCAGCAGTTACTCGGCGGGTAGGCTCGGCACTGAAGCTTTCTTT; CDR3: CASSYSAGRLGTEAFF
D: NA; size: NA; J: TRBJ1-1; V: TRBV20-1; length: 13; DNA: TGCAGTGCTAGTGCGTTCTCGAACACTGAAGCTTTCTTT; CDR3: CSASAFSNTEAFF
D: TRBD2; size: NA; J: TRBJ2-1; V: TRBV18; length: 16; DNA: TGTGCCAGCTCGACCCCAGCCAGGGAGGGCTACAATGAGCAGTTCTTC; CDR3: CASSTPAREGYNEQFF
D: NA; size: once; J: TRBJ1-1; V: TRBV6-5; length: 15; DNA: TGTGCCAGCAGGTATCAAGGGGAAATGAACACTGAAGCTTTCTTT; CDR3: CASRYQGEMNTEAFF
D: NA; size: NA; J: TRBJ2-1; V: TRBV19; length: 16; DNA: TGTGCCAGTAGTATAGACCTCAGCGGTTCCTACAATGAGCAGTTCTTC; CDR3: CASSIDLSGSYNEQFF
D: NA; size: NA; J: TRBJ1-5; V: TRBV7-2; length: 15; DNA: TGTACCAGCAGCTGGGGGGAGACAGGCAATCAGCCCCAGCATTTT; CDR3: CTSSWGETGNQPQHF
D: TRBD1; size: NA; J: TRBJ2-2; V: TRBV14; length: 15; DNA: TGTGCCAGCAGCCAAGGCCCTTTGAGGGGGCGTAGACTGTTTTTT; CDR3: CASSQGPLRGRRLFF
D: TRBD1; size: NA; J: TRBJ1-1; V: TRBV5-1; length: 16; DNA: TGCGCCAGCAGCTTGGCCGGGACAGGGGGCAACACTGAAGCTTTCTTT; CDR3: CASSLAGTGGNTEAFF
D: NA; size: NA; J: TRBJ2-2; V: TRBV30; length: 13; DNA: TGTGCCTGGAGCGTTGGGGCACCCGGGGAGCTGTTTTTT; CDR3: CAWSVGAPGELFF
D: TRBD1; size: NA; J: TRBJ1-2; V: TRBV5-8; length: 16; DNA: TGTGCCAGCAGCTTGCTCTTCCCAGGGGGCTACTATGGCTACACCTTC; CDR3: CASSLLFPGGYYGYTF
D: NA; size: few; J: TRBJ2-3; V: TRBV11-2; length: 13; DNA: TGTGCCAGCAGCTGGCAGAACACAGATACGCAGTATTTT; CDR3: CASSWQNTDTQYF
D: TRBD1; size: NA; J: TRBJ1-2; V: TRBV7-2; length: 16; DNA: TGTGCCAGCAGGACCCCACGGGACAGGGGGGGCTTGGGCTACACCTTC; CDR3: CASRTPRDRGGLGYTF
D: TRBD2; size: NA; J: TRBJ2-5; V: TRBV3-1/TRBV3-2; length: 16; DNA: TGTGCCAGCAGCCAAGAGCGGGGGTGGTACCAAGAGACCCAGTACTTC; CDR3: CASSQERGWYQETQYF
D: NA; size: NA; J: TRBJ1-2; V: TRBV18; length: 12; DNA: TGTGCCAGCTCCTTAAGCCTCATGGGCTACACCTTC; CDR3: CASSLSLMGYTF
D: NA; size: once; J: TRBJ1-2; V: TRBV3-1/TRBV3-2; length: 17; DNA: TGTGCCAGCAGCCAAGAAGGGATTATGACAGTGTCCTATGGCTACACCTTC; CDR3: CASSQEGIMTVSYGYTF
D: TRBD2; size: once; J: TRBJ2-1; V: TRBV27; length: 15; DNA: TGTGCCAGCAGTTCCTCCACGGGACTAGCGGGAGTTAAGTTCTTC; CDR3: CASSSSTGLAGVKFF
D: NA; size: NA; J: TRBJ1-2; V: TRBV29-1; length: 13; DNA: TGCAGCGCCTCCGGGACAACAACGGGCGGCTACACCTTC; CDR3: CSASGTTTGGYTF
D: TRBD2; size: NA; J: TRBJ2-1; V: TRBV20-1; length: 15; DNA: TGCAGTGCTAGTCCAACGGGGAGGGCCTACAATGAGCAGTTCTTC; CDR3: CSASPTGRAYNEQFF
D: TRBD2; size: NA; J: TRBJ2-5; V: TRBV7-9; length: 15; DNA: TGTGCCAGCAGCGCCACTAGCGGGGGGAAGTTGGGCCAGTACTTC; CDR3: CASSATSGGKLGQYF
D: TRBD2; size: NA; J: TRBJ2-7; V: TRBV19; length: 15; DNA: TGTGCCAGTAGTATGCAAGGCGGGAGTATATACGAGCAGTACTTC; CDR3: CASSMQGGSIYEQYF
D: TRBD2; size: NA; J: TRBJ2-7; V: TRBV6-5; length: 15; DNA: TGTGCCAGCAGTTATGAGCGGGGAGGGTCCTACGAGCAGTACTTC; CDR3: CASSYERGGSYEQYF
D: NA; size: NA; J: TRBJ2-1; V: TRBV7-9; length: 15; DNA: TGTGCCAGCAGCCCCCCCAGGTTACCGTACAATGAGCAGTTCTTC; CDR3: CASSPPRLPYNEQFF
D: TRBD1; size: NA; J: TRBJ1-3; V: TRBV25-1; length: 17; DNA: TGTGCCAGCAGAGACACAGGGGGCACGAGCTCTGGAAACACCATATATTTT; CDR3: CASRDTGGTSSGNTIYF
D: NA; size: once; J: TRBJ2-5; V: TRBV19; length: 13; DNA: TGTGCCAGTAGCGTCCTGGAGCAAGAGACCCAGTACTTC; CDR3: CASSVLEQETQYF
D: NA; size: NA; J: TRBJ2-1; V: TRBV21-1; length: 19; DNA: TGTGCCAGCAGCAAAGTAGCCCAGGGGCCCCTAGGCTCCTACAATGAGCAGTTCTTC; CDR3: CASSKVAQGPLGSYNEQFF
D: TRBD1; size: NA; J: TRBJ1-1; V: TRBV7-3; length: 14; DNA: TGTGCCAGCAGCTCGGACAGGGTTCGAACTGAAGCTTTCTTT; CDR3: CASSSDRVRTEAFF
D: NA; size: NA; J: TRBJ1-1; V: TRBV29-1; length: 15; DNA: TGCAGCCCCCCCCGACTCCGGGACAAGAACACTGAAGCTTTCTTT; CDR3: CSPPRLRDKNTEAFF
D: NA; size: NA; J: TRBJ2-3; V: TRBV5-4; length: 20; DNA: TGTGCCAGCAGCCGCACTCGGTCTAACCTCCTTTTTCCTAGCACAGATACGCAGTATTTT; CDR3: CASSRTRSNLLFPSTDTQYF
D: NA; size: NA; J: TRBJ2-1; V: TRBV7-9; length: 15; DNA: TGTGCCAGCAGCTCTACCAGGCACACCCACAATGAGCAGTTCTTC; CDR3: CASSSTRHTHNEQFF
D: NA; size: NA; J: TRBJ2-3; V: TRBV6-5; length: 12; DNA: TGTGCCAGCAGTCCCTTTTCAGATACGCAGTATTTT; CDR3: CASSPFSDTQYF
D: TRBD2; size: NA; J: TRBJ2-7; V: TRBV28; length: 15; DNA: TGTGCCAGCAGTTTAGGGGTCGGGAGGATTTTCGGACAGTACTTC; CDR3: CASSLGVGRIFGQYF
D: TRBD2; size: NA; J: TRBJ2-7; V: TRBV11-3; length: 18; DNA: TGTGCCAGCAGCTTAGCACTAGCGGGGCTGGGAATTTCCTACGAGCAGTACTTC; CDR3: CASSLALAGLGISYEQYF
D: NA; size: NA; J: TRBJ2-1; V: TRBV7-8; length: 14; DNA: TGTGCCAGCAGATCTAGGGGGACCCTCAATGAGCAGTTCTTC; CDR3: CASRSRGTLNEQFF
D: NA; size: NA; J: TRBJ1-1; V: TRBV19; length: 14; DNA: TGTGCCAGTAGGTGGGGGGGGCTGAACACTGAAGCTTTCTTT; CDR3: CASRWGGLNTEAFF
D: TRBD1; size: NA; J: TRBJ1-4; V: TRBV19; length: 16; DNA: TGTGCCAGTAGTCCGCCCGGGACAGGTCTTAATGAAAAACTGTTTTTT; CDR3: CASSPPGTGLNEKLFF
D: TRBD2; size: NA; J: TRBJ2-5; V: TRBV30; length: 15; DNA: TGTGCCTGGAGTGTGGTTCTAGCGGTCCAAGAGACCCAGTACTTC; CDR3: CAWSVVLAVQETQYF
D: NA; size: NA; J: TRBJ1-6; V: TRBV3-1/TRBV3-2; length: 17; DNA: TGTGCCAGCAGCCGGAACGGTGGGAGCTCCTATAATTCACCCCTCCACTTT; CDR3: CASSRNGGSSYNSPLHF
D: TRBD1; size: once; J: TRBJ1-4; V: TRBV10-3; length: 15; DNA: TGTGCCATCAGTCCCCGACAGGGTCCTAATGAAAAACTGTTTTTT; CDR3: CAISPRQGPNEKLFF